The present T cell receptor (beta chain) was sequenced within a study of T cells in localized non-small cell lung cancer. Trimming took 0 bases from V and 6 from J; bases not matched to a gene: 4. The CDR3 covers 14 residues. From germline, CDR1 is SGHDT and CDR2 YYEEEE. Assay used: immunoSEQ multiplex PCR; TCRdb lists only in-frame clones, some missing. The data show 70,000 or so clones, with roughly 84% seen just once and 1% to 1.5% held by the top ten. The sequencing used peripheral blood, collected before any cancer treatment. This TCR derives from a female donor at least 60 years old with stage I lung adenocarcinoma. This rearrangement joins TRBV5-6 to TRBJ2-7; 9 bases fit TRBD1. The CDR3 here is CASSLGTGGSEQYF. The CDR3 nucleotides read TGTGCCAGCAGCTTGGGAACAGGGGGCAGCGAGCAGTACTTC.